Each of the 18 T cell receptor beta chains below was sequenced from the same sample in a study of identifying expanded T cells in peripheral blood. Profiling relied on immunoSEQ multiplex PCR, and the TCRdb table lists in-frame clones only, not all of them. This sample has about 100,000 clones, with around 89% found just once. The specimen sequenced was blood. Every receptor here comes from a person aged 18-69 years in good health.

The rearrangement uses TRBV18 and TRBJ1-1; D not certain. Deletions cut 3 bases from V and 5 bases from J, with 13 bases between. CDR3 size: 14 residues. CDR1 and CDR2 from the germline V gene are KGHSH and LQKENI. The CDR3 here is CASSPVGSGTEAFF. CDR3 DNA: TGTGCCAGCTCACCGGTGGGGTCGGGGACTGAAGCTTTCTTT. The full variable domain, rest sourced from reference TRBV18 and TRBJ1-1, is NAGVMQNPRHLVRRRGQEARLRCSPMKGHSHVYWYRQLPEEGLKFMVYLQKENIIDESGMPKERFSAEFPKEGPSILRIQQVVRGDSAAYFCASSPVGSGTEAFFGQGTRLTVV.

This chain joins TRBV7-9 and TRBJ2-3; 9 nucleotides align to TRBD1. The J segment lost 1 base and the V segment lost 5 bases, leaving 13 bases of the junction unmatched. This CDR3 is 18 amino acids long. CDR1 is SEHNR, CDR2 FQNEAQ, per germline (reference sequence). The CDR3 DNA sequence: TGTGCCAGCAGCGTAGGACAGGACAGGGGATATGGCACAGATACGCAGTATTTT. Protein: CASSVGQDRGYGTDTQYF.

V and J are TRBV5-8 and TRBJ1-1; 8 bases match TRBD1. Trimming cost V 4 bases and J 2 bases; bases outside gene matches: 7. The V gene's germline CDR1 is SGHTS and CDR2 YDEGEE. This CDR3 has 15 amino acids. This CDR3 is CASSIGQGDNTEAFF. CDR3 in DNA: TGTGCCAGCAGCATCGGACAGGGCGATAACACTGAAGCTTTCTTT.

The J gene is TRBJ2-7, the V gene TRBV6-1; possibly TRBD1 or TRBD2 for D (7 bases each). Trimming removed 10 bases from V and 6 bases from J, with 19 bases in between. This CDR3 is built from 13 residues. Per germline, CDR1 MNHNS and CDR2 SASEGT. CDR3 coding DNA: TGTGCCACCTCCAGGGGGGGGTATGGCGAGCAGTACTTC. Encoded protein: CATSRGGYGEQYF.

This clone was seen once. The chain employs TRBV4-3 and TRBJ1-1, with TRBD1 identical over 8 bases. J gave up 5 bases and V 3 bases, and 17 bases lay outside the gene matches. The CDR3 totals 18 residues. Germline V CDR1 and CDR2: LGHNA, YSLEER. CDR3 in amino acids: CASSHTGVFRGPGTEAFF. In DNA form, the CDR3 reads TGCGCCAGCAGCCACACAGGGGTTTTCAGGGGGCCGGGGACTGAAGCTTTCTTT.

V is TRBV6-5 and J is TRBJ2-7; unclear D gene. V lost 0 bases and J lost 7, with 7 bases in between. Germline assignment: CDR1 MNHEY and CDR2 SVGAGI. This CDR3 is 12 amino acids long. Written as DNA, the CDR3 is TGTGCCAGCAGTTACTCTGGCCTTGAGCAGTACTTC. This sequence encodes CASSYSGLEQYF.

The rearrangement links TRBV11-3 to TRBJ1-1, with D uncertain. Germline V gives CDR1 SGHNT, CDR2 YENEEA. This CDR3 spans 14 amino acids. The germline V and J ends were trimmed by 1 base and 1 base, with 7 bases remaining between them. CDR3 sequence: CASSLGAANTEAFF. In nucleotides, the CDR3 is TGTGCCAGCAGCTTAGGGGCCGCGAACACTGAAGCTTTCTTT.

This clone has just one count. The V gene is TRBV6-5, the J gene TRBJ2-1; 11 positions agree with TRBD2. Losses at the gene ends were 6 bases for V and 4 bases for J; bases not matched to a gene: 5. Germline V gene data show CDR1 as MNHEY and CDR2 as SVGAGI. CDR3 size: 15 residues. CDR3 sequence reads: CASSTSGGGYNEQFF. Here the CDR3 DNA reads TGTGCCAGCAGCACTAGCGGGGGCGGGTACAATGAGCAGTTCTTC.

The V call is TRBV5-1, the J call TRBJ2-3, with D uncertain. The V end lost 5 bases, the J end lost 4 bases, and 14 bases lay between the germline ends. This CDR3 spans 14 amino acids. Looked up from germline, CDR1 is SGHRS and CDR2 is YFSETQ. The CDR3, as DNA: TGCGCCAGCAGAAAGGAATTCGCGTCAGATACGCAGTATTTT. Its protein is CASRKEFASDTQYF.

This chain joins TRBV5-4 and TRBJ2-7; 11 bases are a match to TRBD1. J gave up 3 bases and V 4 bases, and 6 bases lay outside the gene matches. Germline-derived CDR1 and CDR2 are SGHNT and YYREEE (reference sequence). The CDR3 contains 15 residues. As DNA, the CDR3 is TGTGCCAGCAGCCCGGGACAGGGGGTGGGCTACGAGCAGTACTTC. This encodes CASSPGQGVGYEQYF.

The chain uses TRBV11-2 and TRBJ2-7, with no clear D. Trimming shortened V by 1 base and J by 4 bases, and 5 bases separated the two germline ends. CDR1 and CDR2 (germline): SGHAT, FQNNGV. The CDR3 has 12 residues. In DNA, the CDR3 is TGTGCCAGCAGCTTAGGAGAGTACGAGCAGTACTTC. This translates into CASSLGEYEQYF.

V and J are TRBV6-5 and TRBJ2-7; either TRBD1 or TRBD2 may supply D (5 bases each). Germline-derived CDR1 and CDR2 are MNHEY and SVGAGI. The CDR3 extends over 14 amino acids. The V and J ends lost 6 bases and 5 bases respectively, with 17 bases between them. The CDR3 reads CASRPLDRDDEQYF. In DNA, the CDR3 is TGTGCCAGCAGGCCGTTGGACCGGGACGACGAGCAGTACTTC.

The CDR3 bases are TGTGCCTGGAGGGGGCGCGGGAGCTCCTACGAGCAGTACTTC. Amino acid sequence: CAWRGRGSSYEQYF. V gene TRBV30 combines with J gene TRBJ2-7, with TRBD2 identical over 7 bases. With 3 bases clipped from V and 0 bases from J, the junction kept 5 bases outside the gene matches. CDR1 is GTSNPN and CDR2 is SVGIG in the germline V gene (reference sequence). The CDR3 length is 14 residues.

V and J are TRBV6-4 and TRBJ2-1, with D possibly called TRBD1 or TRBD2 (5 bases each). The germline V and J ends were trimmed by 5 bases and 7 bases, with 18 bases remaining between them. Germline CDR1 is MRHNA and CDR2 is SNTAGT. This CDR3 region has 15 residues. The CDR3 region is CASSLGQGERNEQFF. In DNA, the CDR3 is TGTGCCAGCAGTCTCGGGCAGGGAGAGAGGAATGAGCAGTTCTTC.

The rearrangement links TRBV11-2 to TRBJ2-1; 7 nucleotides align to TRBD1. The CDR3 runs to 18 residues. The germline CDR1 and CDR2 sequences are SGHAT and FQNNGV. V trimming: 2 bases; J trimming: 7 bases; junction bases outside the gene matches: 17. CDR3 sequence reads: CASSLLAGQDPTGNEQFF. The DNA of the CDR3 is TGTGCCAGCAGCTTATTAGCTGGACAGGACCCCACCGGGAATGAGCAGTTCTTC.

The rearrangement joins TRBV27 to TRBJ2-7; no definite D call. Germline assignment: CDR1 MNHEY and CDR2 SMNVEV (reference sequence). The V end was cut by 9 bases, the J end by 4 bases, with 13 bases between. This CDR3 comprises 12 residues. The CDR3 spells CASKRLGYEQYF. CDR3 nucleotides: TGTGCCAGTAAACGACTGGGGTACGAGCAGTACTTC.

This rearrangement joins TRBV6-5 to TRBJ2-5; D remains unclear. V gave up 2 bases and J gave up 5 bases, with 9 bases separating them. Per germline, CDR1 MNHEY and CDR2 SVGAGI. CDR3 length: 13 residues. CDR3 in DNA: TGTGCCAGCAGTTACAGCCGGTCCGAGACCCAGTACTTC. As protein: CASSYSRSETQYF.

In its sample, this clone was seen once. The chain carries TRBV19 and TRBJ2-2; either TRBD1 or TRBD2 may supply D (6 bases each). Germline values: CDR1 LNHDA, CDR2 SQIVND (reference sequence). The CDR3 has 16 residues. V lost 6 bases and J lost 5, with 19 bases in between. CDR3 bases: TGTGCCAGTAGATCGGGAGAGGGGGGAACGACCGGGGAGCTGTTTTTT. This codes for CASRSGEGGTTGELFF.